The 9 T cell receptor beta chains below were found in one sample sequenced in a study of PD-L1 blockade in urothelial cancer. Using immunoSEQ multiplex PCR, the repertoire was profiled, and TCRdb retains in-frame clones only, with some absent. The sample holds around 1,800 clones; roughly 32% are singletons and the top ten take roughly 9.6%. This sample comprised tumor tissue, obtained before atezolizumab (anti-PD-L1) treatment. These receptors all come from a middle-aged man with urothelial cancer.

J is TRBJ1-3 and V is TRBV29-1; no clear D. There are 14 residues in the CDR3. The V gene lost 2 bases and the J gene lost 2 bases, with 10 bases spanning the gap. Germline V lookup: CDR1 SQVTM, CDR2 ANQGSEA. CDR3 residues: CSVERGHAGNTIYF. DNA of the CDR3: TGCAGCGTTGAACGGGGTCATGCTGGAAACACCATATATTTT.

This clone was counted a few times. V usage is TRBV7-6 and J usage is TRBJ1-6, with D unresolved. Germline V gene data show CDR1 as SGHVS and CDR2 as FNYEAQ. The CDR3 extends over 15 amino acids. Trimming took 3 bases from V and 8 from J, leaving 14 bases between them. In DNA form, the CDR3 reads TGTGCCAGCAGCTTGGAAGGGTATCTGGATTCACCCCTCCACTTT. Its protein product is CASSLEGYLDSPLHF.

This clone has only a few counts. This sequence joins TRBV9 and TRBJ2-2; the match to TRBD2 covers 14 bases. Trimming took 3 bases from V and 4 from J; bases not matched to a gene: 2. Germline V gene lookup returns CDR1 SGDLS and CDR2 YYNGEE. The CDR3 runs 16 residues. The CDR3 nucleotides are TGTGCCAGCAGCGGACTAGCGGGAGGGATCACCGGGGAGCTGTTTTTT. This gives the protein CASSGLAGGITGELFF.

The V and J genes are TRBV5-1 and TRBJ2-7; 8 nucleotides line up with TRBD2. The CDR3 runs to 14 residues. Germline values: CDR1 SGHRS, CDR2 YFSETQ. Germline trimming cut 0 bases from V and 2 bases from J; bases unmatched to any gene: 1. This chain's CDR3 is CASSLELAAYEQYF. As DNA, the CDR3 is TGCGCCAGCAGCTTGGAACTAGCGGCCTACGAGCAGTACTTC.

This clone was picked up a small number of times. CDR3 bases: TGTGCCACCGCGTCCGGGACCGCGGACACCATATATTTT. Translating gives CATASGTADTIYF. The gene calls are TRBV28 and TRBJ1-3; TRBD1 might be the D (5 bases). Deletions cut 10 bases from V and 8 bases from J, with 18 bases between. Germline CDR1 is MDHEN and CDR2 is SYDVKM. CDR3 length: 13 amino acids. Complete variable domain (other parts from reference TRBV28 and TRBJ1-3): DVKVTQSSRYLVKRTGEKVFLECVQDMDHENMFWYRQDPGLGLRLIYFSYDVKMKEKGDIPEGYSVSREKKERFSLILESASTNQTSMYLCATASGTADTIYFGEGSWLTVV.

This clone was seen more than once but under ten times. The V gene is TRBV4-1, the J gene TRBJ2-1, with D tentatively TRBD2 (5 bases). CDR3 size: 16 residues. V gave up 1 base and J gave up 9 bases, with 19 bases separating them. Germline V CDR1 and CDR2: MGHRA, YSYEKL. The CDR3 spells CASSQANTVFRGEQFF. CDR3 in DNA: TGCGCCAGCAGCCAAGCAAACACAGTTTTTCGGGGTGAGCAGTTCTTC.

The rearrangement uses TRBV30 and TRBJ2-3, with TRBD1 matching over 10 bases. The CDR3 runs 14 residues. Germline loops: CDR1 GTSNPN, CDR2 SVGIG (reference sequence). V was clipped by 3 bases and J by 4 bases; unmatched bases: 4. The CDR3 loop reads CAWRDRGGADTQYF. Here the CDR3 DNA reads TGTGCCTGGAGGGACAGGGGGGGAGCAGATACGCAGTATTTT. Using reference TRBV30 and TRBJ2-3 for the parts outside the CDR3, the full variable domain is SQTIHQWPATLVQPVGSPLSLECTVEGTSNPNLYWYRQAAGRGLQLLFYSVGIGQISSEVPQNLSASRPQDRQFILSSKKLLLSDSGFYLCAWRDRGGADTQYFGPGTRLTVL.

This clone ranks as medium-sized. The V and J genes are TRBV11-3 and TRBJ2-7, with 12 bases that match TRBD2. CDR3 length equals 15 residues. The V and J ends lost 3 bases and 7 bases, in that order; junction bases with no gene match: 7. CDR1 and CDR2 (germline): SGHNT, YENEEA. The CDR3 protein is CASSFGTSGPVEQYF. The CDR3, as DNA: TGTGCCAGCAGCTTTGGGACTAGCGGGCCCGTGGAGCAGTACTTC.

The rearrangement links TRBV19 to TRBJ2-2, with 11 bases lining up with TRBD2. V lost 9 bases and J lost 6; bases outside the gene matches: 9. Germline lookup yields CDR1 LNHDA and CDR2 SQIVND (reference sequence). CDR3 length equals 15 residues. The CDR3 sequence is CASSVGSGRAGELFF. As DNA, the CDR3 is TGTGCCAGCAGCGTCGGTAGCGGGAGGGCCGGGGAGCTGTTTTTT.